The clone carrying this T cell receptor beta chain was observed a handful of times. CDR1 SGHKS and CDR2 YYEKEE come from the germline V gene (reference sequence). The CDR3 is 17 residues long. The J segment lost 3 bases and the V segment lost 3 bases, leaving 9 bases of the junction unmatched. This specimen belongs to a study of cytomegalovirus exposure and HLA in healthy donors. Method: immunoSEQ multiplex PCR; TCRdb's copy keeps in-frame clones and lacks some. The table shows roughly 150,000 clones, with approximately 90% occurring only once. The chain is built from TRBV5-5 and TRBJ2-5, with 12 bases fitting TRBD2. The source material was PBMCs. The receptor was derived from a young man in good health and CMV-seronegative. CDR3 coding DNA: TGTGCCAGCAGCTCGGGTATACTAGCGGGAGGTAAAGAGACCCAGTACTTC. Translated, it gives CASSSGILAGGKETQYF.